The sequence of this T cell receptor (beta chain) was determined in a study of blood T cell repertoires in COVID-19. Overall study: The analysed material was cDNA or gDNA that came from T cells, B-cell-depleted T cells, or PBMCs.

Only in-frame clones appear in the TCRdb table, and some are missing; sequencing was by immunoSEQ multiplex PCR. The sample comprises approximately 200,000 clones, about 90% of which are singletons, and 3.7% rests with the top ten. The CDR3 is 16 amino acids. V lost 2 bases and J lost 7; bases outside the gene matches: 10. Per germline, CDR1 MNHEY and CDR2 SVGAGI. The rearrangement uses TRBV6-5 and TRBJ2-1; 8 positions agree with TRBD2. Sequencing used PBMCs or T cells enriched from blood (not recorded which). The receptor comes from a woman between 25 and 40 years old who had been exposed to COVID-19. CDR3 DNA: TGTGCCAGCAGTTACGGGGCGGGAGGTTTGAGTAATGAGCAGTTCTTC. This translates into CASSYGAGGLSNEQFF.